Below, 27 T cell receptor beta chains from the same sample are listed, as sequenced in a study of T-cell memory formation after mild COVID-19. TCRdb re-derived calls from the 5' RACE reads in MiXCR, one entry per CDR3 protein. In the table there are roughly 400,000 distinct CDR3 sequences, roughly a quarter of which are singletons. The sample comprised PBMCs or a T cell subset sorted from them (not recorded which). All receptors derive from an adult woman who had mild COVID-19 (a few samples of this study predate the infection). Cell type and time point are not known.

This clonotype has just a few counts. The rearrangement links TRBV28 to TRBJ2-3; tentative D call: TRBD1 (7 bases). CDR3 length equals 14 residues. V was cut by 7 bases and J by 0 bases, with 11 bases left in between. Germline CDR1 is MDHEN and CDR2 is SYDVKM. The CDR3 sequence is CASIQGGSTDTQYF. The DNA for the CDR3 is TGTGCCAGCATCCAGGGGGGCAGCACAGATACGCAGTATTTT. Full variable domain (outside the CDR3, taken from reference TRBV28 and TRBJ2-3): DVKVTQSSRYLVKRTGEKVFLECVQDMDHENMFWYRQDPGLGLRLIYFSYDVKMKEKGDIPEGYSVSREKKERFSLILESASTNQTSMYLCASIQGGSTDTQYFGPGTRLTVL.

The chain employs TRBV7-2 and TRBJ1-1, with D perhaps matching TRBD1 (5 bases). V was pared by 1 base and J by 11 bases, with 11 bases between. Germline V gives CDR1 SGHTA, CDR2 FQGNSA. This CDR3 has 12 residues. CDR3: CASSLDQGTAFF. The CDR3 bases are TGTGCCAGCAGCTTAGATCAGGGAACGGCTTTCTTT.

The chain employs TRBV5-1 and TRBJ2-7, with a tentative D call TRBD2 (5 bases). Germline V gene lookup returns CDR1 SGHRS and CDR2 YFSETQ. The CDR3 contains 14 residues. Deletions cut 7 bases from V and 3 bases from J, with 17 bases between. This chain's CDR3 is CASSREGRLYEQYF. For the CDR3, the DNA is TGCGCCAGCTCGAGGGAAGGTAGGCTCTACGAGCAGTACTTC.

This rearrangement joins TRBV7-9 to TRBJ1-5; perhaps TRBD1 as D (6 bases). The ends were cut back, 0 bases at V and 4 bases at J, with 10 bases in the middle. Germline CDR1 SEHNR, CDR2 FQNEAQ (reference sequence). The CDR3 runs 15 residues. This CDR3 reads CASSLADRANQPQHF. Here the CDR3 DNA reads TGTGCCAGCAGCTTAGCGGACAGAGCAAATCAGCCCCAGCATTTT. Based on the CDR3 plus reference TRBV7-9 and TRBJ1-5, the full variable domain is DTGVSQNPRHKITKRGQNVTFRCDPISEHNRLYWYRQTLGQGPEFLTYFQNEAQLEKSRLLSDRFSAERPKGSFSTLEIQRTEQGDSAMYLCASSLADRANQPQHFGDGTRLSIL.

The chain is built from TRBV3-1 and TRBJ2-4, with TRBD1 as a possible D gene (6 bases). V was clipped by 1 base and J by 3 bases, with 10 bases between them. Germline CDR1 LGHDT, CDR2 YNNKEL (reference sequence). The CDR3 is 15 residues long. This CDR3 reads CASSQATGVKNIQYF. CDR3 bases: TGTGCCAGCAGCCAAGCGACAGGAGTCAAAAACATTCAGTACTTC. The whole variable domain, remainder taken from reference TRBV3-1 and TRBJ2-4, is DTAVSQTPKYLVTQMGNDKSIKCEQNLGHDTMYWYKQDSKKFLKIMFSYNNKELIINETVPNRFSPKSPDKAHLNLHINSLELGDSAVYFCASSQATGVKNIQYFGAGTRLSVL.

The chain is built from TRBV6-1 and TRBJ1-5; no clear D. Trimming stripped 6 bases from V and 0 bases from J, with 12 bases between. The V gene's germline CDR1 is MNHNS and CDR2 SASEGT. The CDR3 has 15 amino acids. The CDR3 reads CASSAGLISNQPQHF. DNA of the CDR3: TGTGCCAGCAGCGCCGGACTGATTAGCAATCAGCCCCAGCATTTT.

This clonotype was seen ten or more times. The V call is TRBV24-1, the J call TRBJ1-2, with TRBD1 matching 7 bases. CDR1 and CDR2 (germline): KGHDR, SFDVKD. J was trimmed by 4 bases and V by 5 bases; bases with no gene match: 6. CDR3 length equals 14 residues. CDR3 region: CATSASGQIYGYTF. The CDR3 DNA follows: TGTGCCACCAGTGCCTCGGGACAGATCTATGGCTACACCTTC.

This clonotype was found a few times. The gene calls are TRBV27 and TRBJ1-2, with 10 nucleotides matching TRBD1. J gave up 8 bases and V 5 bases, and 8 bases lay outside the gene matches. The germline gives CDR1 MNHEY, CDR2 SMNVEV (reference sequence). The CDR3 is 14 residues long. Here the CDR3 reads CASSPTGGGWGYTF. The CDR3 DNA is TGTGCCAGCAGTCCGACAGGGGGCGGTTGGGGCTACACCTTC.

The chain uses TRBV12-3 or TRBV12-4 and TRBJ1-1; 9 positions match TRBD1. This CDR3 is built from 15 residues. Trimming took 5 bases from V and 5 from J; bases not matched to a gene: 9. DNA for the CDR3: TGTGCCAGCAGTGCCAACAGGGGGCGCGGAACTGAAGCTTTCTTT. Translation: CASSANRGRGTEAFF.

The chain employs TRBV29-1 and TRBJ2-7; D might be TRBD1 (6 bases). The germline V and J ends were trimmed by 4 bases and 4 bases, with 14 bases remaining between them. The CDR3 consists of 13 residues. Germline CDR1 is SQVTM and CDR2 is ANQGSEA. The CDR3 protein is CSVGGPDGYEQYF. DNA of the CDR3: TGCAGCGTTGGGGGGCCGGACGGATACGAGCAGTACTTC.

This clonotype was seen a handful of times. J is TRBJ1-1 and V is TRBV6-1; 7 nucleotides match TRBD1. Per the germline V gene, CDR1 is MNHNS and CDR2 is SASEGT. Trimming took 3 bases from V and 1 from J; bases not matched to a gene: 5. This CDR3 is built from 15 residues. CDR3 protein: CASSDSGQANTEAFF. CDR3 bases: TGTGCCAGCAGTGATTCCGGACAGGCGAACACTGAAGCTTTCTTT.

CDR3 residues: CATSAPGQGALDEQFF. The CDR3 bases are TGTGCCACCAGTGCCCCGGGACAGGGGGCGCTTGATGAGCAGTTCTTC. V gene TRBV24-1 combines with J gene TRBJ2-1; 12 bases align to TRBD1. Germline lookup yields CDR1 KGHDR and CDR2 SFDVKD. This CDR3 is built from 16 residues. V gave up 5 bases and J gave up 8 bases; unmatched junction bases: 9.

The chain uses TRBV20-1 and TRBJ2-4; either TRBD1 or TRBD2 may supply D (5 bases each). Germline CDR1 and CDR2: DFQATT and SNEGSKA (reference sequence). V was cut by 2 bases and J by 7 bases, with 12 bases left in between. CDR3 length: 13 amino acids. The CDR3 region has the DNA TGCAGTGCTAGATCCGGGACCGCCAACATTCAGTACTTC. It translates to CSARSGTANIQYF.

V usage is TRBV6-2 or TRBV6-3 and J usage is TRBJ2-2; 8 nucleotides match TRBD2. The CDR3 contains 17 residues. Germline values: CDR1 MNHEY, CDR2 SVGEGT. V lost 0 bases to trimming and J lost 5 bases; unmatched junction nucleotides: 8. The CDR3 here is CASSYSRGTRRTGELFF. The DNA for the CDR3 is TGTGCCAGCAGTTACTCGAGGGGGACTAGACGGACCGGGGAGCTGTTTTTT.

A few counts support this clonotype. Mismatch with germline at one junction end may stem from a read error. This chain connects TRBV27 to TRBJ2-2; 9 nucleotides agree with TRBD1. Germline loops: CDR1 MNHEY, CDR2 SMNVEV (reference sequence). The CDR3 length is 18 residues. CDR3 DNA sequence: TGTGCCAGCAGCATTAGACCAACCGGGACAGGGAACCCCGGGGAGCTGTTTTTT. Amino acid sequence: CASSIRPTGTGNPGELFF.

This chain links TRBV29-1 with TRBJ1-2; no reliable D call. This CDR3 comprises 13 residues. Germline CDR1 SQVTM, CDR2 ANQGSEA. The V and J ends lost 4 bases and 1 base respectively, with 10 bases between them. CDR3: CSVAPGRNYGYTF. In nucleotides, the CDR3 is TGCAGCGTTGCCCCAGGACGTAACTATGGCTACACCTTC.

This clonotype was observed once. In nucleotides, the CDR3 is TGCAGTGCTGAGGGGGAGACCCAGTACTTC. It translates to CSAEGETQYF. The chain has TRBV20-1 and TRBJ2-5; TRBD1 or TRBD2 may be the D gene (5 bases each). V was trimmed by 5 bases and J by 5 bases, leaving 6 bases between them. The CDR3 length is 10 residues. Germline V CDR1 and CDR2: DFQATT, SNEGSKA (reference sequence).

The gene calls are TRBV7-9 and TRBJ2-3, with 12 bases aligning to TRBD2. V was clipped by 5 bases and J by 2 bases; unmatched bases: 11. This CDR3 has 18 residues. The germline V gene encodes CDR1 SEHNR and CDR2 FQNEAQ (reference sequence). CDR3 DNA: TGTGCCAGCAGCCCCCGACTAGCGGGAGTCGAATTCACAGATACGCAGTATTTT. As protein: CASSPRLAGVEFTDTQYF.

This clonotype was observed a single time. The chain recombines TRBV18 with TRBJ2-7; D is possibly TRBD1 (6 bases). The CDR3 has 15 amino acids. The germline CDR1 and CDR2 sequences are KGHSH and LQKENI. V lost 3 bases, J lost 2 bases, and 14 bases lay in between. The CDR3 sequence is CASSPLQGIAYEQYF. CDR3 nucleotides: TGTGCCAGCTCACCCCTACAGGGAATCGCCTACGAGCAGTACTTC.

This chain joins TRBV7-9 and TRBJ2-1; D tentatively reads TRBD1 or TRBD2 (6 bases each). The CDR3 runs to 15 residues. CDR1 SEHNR and CDR2 FQNEAQ come from the germline V gene (reference sequence). V was trimmed by 1 base and J by 5 bases, leaving 12 bases between them. DNA for the CDR3: TGTGCCAGCAGCTTAGAACAGGGAGGCCACAATGAGCAGTTCTTC. Its translation is CASSLEQGGHNEQFF. Based on the CDR3 plus reference TRBV7-9 and TRBJ2-1, the full variable domain is DTGVSQNPRHKITKRGQNVTFRCDPISEHNRLYWYRQTLGQGPEFLTYFQNEAQLEKSRLLSDRFSAERPKGSFSTLEIQRTEQGDSAMYLCASSLEQGGHNEQFFGPGTRLTVL.

The chain carries TRBV18 and TRBJ1-6; TRBD1 is a possible D gene (6 bases). The V gene's germline CDR1 is KGHSH and CDR2 LQKENI. Trimming cost V 5 bases and J 7 bases, with 12 bases left between them. The CDR3 runs to 14 residues. In nucleotides, the CDR3 is TGTGCCAGCTCAATGGACAGAAAAAATTCACCCCTCCACTTT. Amino acid sequence: CASSMDRKNSPLHF.

This clonotype was picked up a small number of times. V and J are TRBV5-6 and TRBJ2-1; TRBD2 aligns across 8 bases. The CDR3 is made up of 14 amino acids. After removal of 4 bases from V and 2 bases from J, the junction contained 2 bases not matched to a gene. Germline V lookup: CDR1 SGHDT, CDR2 YYEEEE. The CDR3 DNA sequence: TGTGCCAGCAGCCGGGGGGGGACCTACAATGAGCAGTTCTTC. This sequence encodes CASSRGGTYNEQFF. Full variable domain (missing parts from reference TRBV5-6 and TRBJ2-1): DAGVTQSPTHLIKTRGQQVTLRCSPKSGHDTVSWYQQALGQGPQFIFQYYEEEERQRGNFPDRFSGHQFPNYSSELNVNALLLGDSALYLCASSRGGTYNEQFFGPGTRLTVL.

This clonotype occurred a few times. This sequence joins TRBV6-5 and TRBJ1-1; 9 positions match TRBD1. Germline CDR1 and CDR2: MNHEY and SVGAGI. J gave up 2 bases and V 6 bases, and 10 bases lay outside the gene matches. CDR3 length: 16 amino acids. The CDR3 protein is CASRYPGQGENTEAFF. Here the CDR3 DNA reads TGTGCCAGCAGGTACCCGGGACAGGGCGAAAACACTGAAGCTTTCTTT.

In DNA, the CDR3 is TGTGCCAGTAGTATAGAAGCGGGGGATGACGAGCAGTACTTC. Protein sequence: CASSIEAGDDEQYF. The V call is TRBV19, the J call TRBJ2-7; 8 bases line up with TRBD2. This CDR3 comprises 14 residues. CDR1 is LNHDA and CDR2 is SQIVND in the germline V gene (reference sequence). The J segment lost 5 bases and the V segment lost 0 bases, leaving 3 bases of the junction unmatched.

The rearrangement joins TRBV12-3 or TRBV12-4 to TRBJ1-5; D not resolved. The CDR3 is made up of 13 amino acids. Between the trimmed V and J ends, which lost 6 bases and 3 bases, there was a span of 9 bases. CDR3 sequence (DNA): TGTGCCAGCAGCCAAAGTTTCAATCAGCCCCAGCATTTT. Amino acids: CASSQSFNQPQHF.

This chain joins TRBV24-1 and TRBJ2-7, with D unclear. Germline assignment: CDR1 KGHDR and CDR2 SFDVKD. CDR3 length: 13 amino acids. The ends were cut back, 6 bases at V and 3 bases at J, with 11 bases in the middle. The CDR3 DNA is TGTGCCACCAGTAACTCGGACGGCTACGAGCAGTACTTC. Protein product: CATSNSDGYEQYF.

Here the CDR3 reads CASSYQGEATQYF. CDR3 coding DNA: TGTGCCAGCAGTTACCAGGGGGAAGCGACCCAGTACTTC. J is TRBJ2-5 and V is TRBV6-5; 7 nucleotides agree with TRBD1. J lost 7 bases, V lost 2 bases, and 4 bases had no gene match. Germline V gives CDR1 MNHEY, CDR2 SVGAGI. This CDR3 has 13 amino acids.